The source of this T cell receptor (beta chain) is a study of blood T cells in healthy people across ages. Study conclusions and caveats: More naive CD4+ cells and higher diversity marked long-lived donors relative to aged donors.

Primers used in a second PCR of roughly 7 to 11 cycles were a sample-barcoded 5' primer and a J-beta primer mix. TCRdb independently ran MiXCR on the 5' RACE reads; one entry per CDR3 protein. Seen here are approximately 730,000 distinct CDR3 sequences, 53% observed once, and the top ten hold about 42%. With respect to this clonotype: Its matching antigen is unknown.

V shed 4 bases and J 5 bases; nucleotides not matched to a gene: 7. The CDR3 covers 14 residues. Looked up from germline, CDR1 is SGHRS and CDR2 is YFSETQ. The source of this sequence is an elderly man in good health. The material sequenced was blood. The gene calls are TRBV5-1 and TRBJ1-2; 8 positions match TRBD1. The DNA for the CDR3 is TGCGCCAGCAGCCCGCCGGACAGGGCGTATGGCTACACCTTC. Translated: CASSPPDRAYGYTF.